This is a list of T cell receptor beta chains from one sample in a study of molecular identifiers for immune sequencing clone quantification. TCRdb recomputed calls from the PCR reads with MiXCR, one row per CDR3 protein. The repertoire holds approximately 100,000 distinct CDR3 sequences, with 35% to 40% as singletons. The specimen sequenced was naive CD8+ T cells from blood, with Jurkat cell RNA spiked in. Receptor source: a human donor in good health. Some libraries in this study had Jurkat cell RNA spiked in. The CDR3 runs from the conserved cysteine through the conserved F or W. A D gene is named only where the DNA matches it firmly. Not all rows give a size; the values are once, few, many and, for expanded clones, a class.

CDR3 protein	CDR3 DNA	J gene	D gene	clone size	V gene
CASSVAAGSRQETQYF	TGTGCCAGCAGCGTGGCGGCAGGGTCACGGCAAGAGACCCAGTACTTC	TRBJ2-5	NA	NA	TRBV9
CASRWTSDHNEQFF	TGTGCCAGCAGATGGACTAGCGATCACAATGAGCAGTTCTTC	TRBJ2-1	TRBD2	NA	TRBV6-2/TRBV6-3
CSANYLGYEQYF	TGCAGCGCCAACTATTTGGGCTACGAGCAGTACTTC	TRBJ2-7	NA	few	TRBV29-1
CASSLYGSYNEQFF	TGTGCCAGCAGCTTGTACGGCTCCTACAATGAGCAGTTCTTC	TRBJ2-1	NA	NA	TRBV5-6
CAISEGRSTDTQYF	TGTGCCATCAGTGAGGGACGGAGCACAGATACGCAGTATTTT	TRBJ2-3	NA	NA	TRBV10-3
CASSIARLANTGELFF	TGTGCCAGCAGCATCGCCAGGCTAGCGAACACCGGGGAGCTGTTTTTT	TRBJ2-2	NA	few	TRBV4-2
CASSRSSGSLGANVLTF	TGTGCCAGCAGTCGGTCTAGCGGGAGTTTAGGGGCCAACGTCCTGACTTTC	TRBJ2-6	TRBD2	few	TRBV6-5
CATSDGAGELFF	TGTGCCACCAGTGATGGGGCCGGGGAGCTGTTTTTT	TRBJ2-2	NA	few	TRBV24-1
CSARGYGRGRSTDTQYF	TGCAGTGCTAGAGGGTATGGGCGGGGCAGAAGCACAGATACGCAGTATTTT	TRBJ2-3	NA	NA	TRBV20-1
CASSFHGDTQYF	TGTGCCAGCAGTTTCCATGGAGATACGCAGTATTTT	TRBJ2-3	NA	few	TRBV27
CASSLGPAYEKYF	TGTGCCAGCAGCTTAGGGCCCGCCTACGAGAAGTACTTC	TRBJ2-7	NA	once	TRBV7-2
CASSWTSSYNEQFF	TGTGCCAGCAGCTGGACTAGCAGTTACAATGAGCAGTTCTTC	TRBJ2-1	TRBD2	few	TRBV11-2
CASSHDPAGPNTGELFF	TGTGCCAGCAGCCACGACCCAGCGGGGCCAAACACCGGGGAGCTGTTTTTT	TRBJ2-2	TRBD2	many	TRBV6-5
CASILGQGIPNEKLFF	TGTGCCAGCATTCTCGGACAGGGGATTCCTAATGAAAAACTGTTTTTT	TRBJ1-4	TRBD1	many	TRBV28
CASSQEIAGRGRSSYEQYF	TGCGCCAGCAGCCAAGAAATCGCGGGGAGGGGCCGGAGCTCCTACGAGCAGTACTTC	TRBJ2-7	TRBD2	NA	TRBV4-3
CASSILGQAYEQYF	TGTGCCAGCAGTATTCTCGGACAGGCCTACGAGCAGTACTTC	TRBJ2-7	TRBD1	many	TRBV28